A single sample is the source of the 28 T cell receptor beta chains below, sequenced in a study of cytomegalovirus exposure and HLA in healthy donors. PCR amplification relied on 60 Vbeta primers (plus 13 Jbeta primers). This table comes from immunoSEQ multiplex PCR, and its TCRdb copy is limited to in-frame clones, with some not included. The sample holds some 130,000 clones. The specimen sequenced was PBMCs. These receptors originate from a woman aged 60-75 years in good health and CMV-seronegative.

With regard to this clone: Different DNA sequences within this sample yield the same CDR3. The genes are TRBV27 and TRBJ2-7; 11 bases line up with TRBD2. The trim removed 3 bases at V and 2 bases at J, leaving 18 bases unmatched. CDR3 length: 20 amino acids. Germline loops: CDR1 MNHEY, CDR2 SMNVEV (reference sequence). In nucleotides, the CDR3 is TGTGCCAGCAGTTTTTTCCGTCCGGGACTAGCGGAGTTTCGCGCCTACGAGCAGTACTTC. Its translation: CASSFFRPGLAEFRAYEQYF.

V gene TRBV28 combines with J gene TRBJ1-6; D is possibly TRBD1 (6 bases). The CDR3 is made up of 13 amino acids. Germline values: CDR1 MDHEN, CDR2 SYDVKM. Trimming took off 10 bases at V and 7 bases at J, with 14 bases between the two ends. CDR3 sequence: CAIGAGANSPLHF. In nucleotides, the CDR3 is TGTGCCATTGGGGCAGGGGCAAATTCACCCCTCCACTTT.

The chain couples TRBV7-8 to TRBJ1-1; TRBD1 matches at 8 bases. The CDR3 covers 13 residues. The V gene's germline CDR1 is SGHVS and CDR2 FQNEAQ. After removal of 6 bases from V and 5 bases from J, the junction contained 5 bases not matched to a gene. This chain's CDR3 is CASRGTGGTEAFF. CDR3 DNA: TGTGCCAGCAGGGGGACAGGAGGAACTGAAGCTTTCTTT.

The chain joins TRBV6-5 to TRBJ2-1; the D is unclear. This CDR3 is built from 12 residues. Per the germline V gene, CDR1 is MNHEY and CDR2 is SVGAGI. V was pared by 5 bases and J by 4 bases, with 6 bases between. The CDR3 here is CASSPSYNEQFF. CDR3 DNA sequence: TGTGCCAGCAGTCCCTCTTACAATGAGCAGTTCTTC.

The chain links TRBV18 to TRBJ1-1; D may be TRBD1 (5 bases). Germline lookup yields CDR1 KGHSH and CDR2 LQKENI. This CDR3 spans 15 amino acids. The ends were cut back, 0 bases at V and 5 bases at J, with 13 bases in the middle. The CDR3 nucleotides read TGTGCCAGCTCACCACCGGGGCGGGGGGGGACTGAAGCTTTCTTT. It codes for CASSPPGRGGTEAFF.

V and J are TRBV4-1 and TRBJ1-5; TRBD1 matches 11 bases. Germline lookup yields CDR1 MGHRA and CDR2 YSYEKL. The trim removed 0 bases at V and 7 bases at J, leaving 5 bases unmatched. The CDR3 spans 16 residues. The CDR3 reads CASSQEGTGGFQPQHF. The CDR3 region has the DNA TGCGCCAGCAGCCAAGAGGGGACAGGGGGATTCCAGCCCCAGCATTTT.

V is TRBV6-1 and J is TRBJ1-6; TRBD1 agrees at 8 bases. Germline trimming cut 8 bases from V and 3 bases from J; bases unmatched to any gene: 6. The germline gives CDR1 MNHNS, CDR2 SASEGT. This CDR3 has 15 residues. For the CDR3, the DNA is TGTGCCAGCCTGGGACAGGATGTCTATAATTCACCCCTCCACTTT. Translation gives CASLGQDVYNSPLHF.

The chain couples TRBV7-9 to TRBJ2-3; no definite D call. Looked up from germline, CDR1 is SEHNR and CDR2 is FQNEAQ (reference sequence). The CDR3 spans 15 residues. Trimming pared 1 base from V and 0 bases from J, leaving 8 bases between. CDR3 amino acids: CASSLGQSSTDTQYF. CDR3 nucleotides: TGTGCCAGCAGCTTAGGGCAGTCTAGCACAGATACGCAGTATTTT.

This rearrangement joins TRBV6-1 to TRBJ1-6; the D gene is possibly TRBD1 (6 bases). This CDR3 region has 14 residues. From germline, CDR1 is MNHNS and CDR2 SASEGT. V lost 6 bases to trimming and J lost 4 bases, with 10 bases between them. The chain's CDR3 is CASRDSRYNSPLHF. Here the CDR3 DNA reads TGTGCCAGCAGGGACAGTCGATATAATTCACCCCTCCACTTT.

The rearrangement joins TRBV28 to TRBJ1-1; 7 positions agree with TRBD1. This CDR3 is 17 amino acids long. Germline CDR1 and CDR2: MDHEN and SYDVKM. J lost 4 bases, V lost 6 bases, and 17 bases had no gene match. Here the CDR3 DNA reads TGTGCCAGCAGGATAGCCACTCCGGGACAGAGTAGCACTGAAGCTTTCTTT. The encoded protein is CASRIATPGQSSTEAFF.

This chain connects TRBV28 to TRBJ2-1; D possibly corresponds to TRBD2 (6 bases). The CDR3 spans 18 residues. Germline values: CDR1 MDHEN, CDR2 SYDVKM. V lost 5 bases and J 9 bases, leaving 29 bases between the germline ends. CDR3 in DNA: TGTGCCAGCAGTCTAACCCCTGCCTTGGGGAGGTCGTCCGGTGAGCAGTTCTTC. Its protein is CASSLTPALGRSSGEQFF.

The chain carries TRBV28 and TRBJ1-1, with D possibly being TRBD1 (5 bases). CDR3 length equals 13 residues. V shed 7 bases and J shed 4 bases, with 13 bases lying between them. The germline CDR1 and CDR2 sequences are MDHEN and SYDVKM. The CDR3 region has the DNA TGTGCCAGCACTGGCAGGGAGGTCACTGAAGCTTTCTTT. Amino acid sequence: CASTGREVTEAFF.

The chain recombines TRBV27 with TRBJ2-3; a weak D match, TRBD2 (5 bases). The CDR3 is 13 amino acids. V shed 3 bases and J shed 5 bases, with 9 bases lying between them. Germline-derived CDR1 and CDR2 are MNHEY and SMNVEV (reference sequence). CDR3 sequence: CASSLRAEDTQYF. CDR3 DNA sequence: TGTGCCAGCAGTTTGAGGGCGGAAGATACGCAGTATTTT.

The J gene is TRBJ1-6, the V gene TRBV5-1, with TRBD1 matching 9 bases. This CDR3 comprises 16 residues. Losses at the gene ends were 4 bases for V and 4 bases for J; bases not matched to a gene: 6. Germline V gene sequence: CDR1 SGHRS, CDR2 YFSETQ. The CDR3 sequence: CASSPGTGLYNSPLHF. The CDR3 DNA is TGCGCCAGCAGCCCTGGGACAGGGCTTTATAATTCACCCCTCCACTTT.

The chain uses TRBV7-9 and TRBJ1-4; TRBD1 might be the D (5 bases). Germline V gives CDR1 SEHNR, CDR2 FQNEAQ (reference sequence). CDR3 length: 15 residues. Trimming removed 4 bases from V and 5 bases from J, with 14 bases in between. The DNA for the CDR3 is TGTGCCAGCAGCTACGGGGGAGTGGAAAATGAAAAACTGTTTTTT. Translation: CASSYGGVENEKLFF. Full variable domain (outside the CDR3, taken from reference TRBV7-9 and TRBJ1-4): DTGVSQNPRHKITKRGQNVTFRCDPISEHNRLYWYRQTLGQGPEFLTYFQNEAQLEKSRLLSDRFSAERPKGSFSTLEIQRTEQGDSAMYLCASSYGGVENEKLFFGSGTQLSVL.

The rearrangement links TRBV29-1 to TRBJ2-2, with a weak D call TRBD1 (6 bases). Germline values: CDR1 SQVTM, CDR2 ANQGSEA. This CDR3 is built from 14 residues. The V and J ends lost 7 bases and 0 bases respectively, with 12 bases between them. The CDR3 spells CSAKTGTNTGELFF. DNA for the CDR3: TGCAGCGCAAAGACAGGAACGAACACCGGGGAGCTGTTTTTT.

The chain couples TRBV29-1 to TRBJ1-1, with 10 bases matching TRBD1. The CDR3 covers 12 residues. Per germline, CDR1 SQVTM and CDR2 ANQGSEA. Trimming took 8 bases from V and 5 from J; bases not matched to a gene: 5. CDR3 DNA sequence: TGCAGCTTCACGGACAGGGGGACTGAAGCTTTCTTT. It yields the protein CSFTDRGTEAFF.

The V gene is TRBV7-3, the J gene TRBJ2-5; D unclear. V lost 3 bases and J 3 bases, leaving 8 bases between the germline ends. The CDR3 extends over 13 amino acids. CDR1 and CDR2 (germline): SGHTA, FQGTGA. CDR3 amino acids: CASSFGEKETQYF. CDR3 nucleotides: TGTGCCAGCAGCTTCGGAGAGAAAGAGACCCAGTACTTC.

The V gene is TRBV7-9, the J gene TRBJ1-5; TRBD1 matches 9 bases. The ends lost 5 bases at V and 2 bases at J; junction bases unmatched: 7. The germline CDR1 and CDR2 sequences are SEHNR and FQNEAQ (reference sequence). The CDR3 contains 16 residues. The CDR3 loop is CASSPGTGLGNQPQHF. The DNA for the CDR3 is TGTGCCAGCAGCCCAGGGACAGGGCTTGGCAATCAGCCCCAGCATTTT.

This chain joins TRBV10-3 and TRBJ1-2; D uncertain. Germline-derived CDR1 and CDR2 are ENHRY and SYGVKD. This CDR3 is 11 amino acids long. V was cut by 3 bases and J by 4 bases, with 3 bases left in between. CDR3 nucleotides: TGTGCCATCAGTGACGGCTATGGCTACACCTTC. It is translated as CAISDGYGYTF.

The chain recombines TRBV6-6 with TRBJ2-5, with 10 bases aligning to TRBD1. The J call may be incorrect, as the DNA end agrees better with TRBJ2-7. The CDR3 runs 15 residues. CDR1 is MNHNY and CDR2 is SVGAGI in the germline V gene (reference sequence). The CDR3 spells CASTNHRDRGYEQYF. For the CDR3, the DNA is TGTGCCAGCACCAATCATCGGGACAGGGGATACGAGCAGTACTTC.

This chain joins TRBV15 and TRBJ1-2; D is ambiguous. The germline V and J ends were trimmed by 5 bases and 0 bases, with 10 bases remaining between them. The germline V gene encodes CDR1 LNHNV and CDR2 YYDKDF (reference sequence). This CDR3 contains 14 residues. The CDR3 here is CATSSQSTNYGYTF. CDR3 nucleotides: TGTGCCACCAGCTCACAGAGTACTAACTATGGCTACACCTTC.

The chain has TRBV21-1 and TRBJ1-3. TRBV21-1 is an annotated pseudogene. The CDR3 contains 12 residues. The chain's CDR3 is CASSKYLYTIYF. In nucleotides, the CDR3 is TGTGCCAGCAGCAAATATCTATACACCATATATTTT.

V gene TRBV5-6 combines with J gene TRBJ2-5, with D perhaps matching TRBD1 (5 bases). CDR3 length: 13 residues. Per the germline V gene, CDR1 is SGHDT and CDR2 is YYEEEE. Trimming removed 2 bases from V and 7 bases from J, with 12 bases in between. The CDR3 loop is CASSFRESGTQYF. The CDR3 DNA follows: TGTGCCAGCAGCTTCAGGGAATCGGGGACCCAGTACTTC.

This chain connects TRBV9 to TRBJ1-4; D gene ambiguous. CDR3 length: 14 amino acids. V was trimmed by 2 bases and J by 2 bases, leaving 7 bases between them. CDR1 is SGDLS and CDR2 is YYNGEE in the germline V gene. Here the CDR3 DNA reads TGTGCCAGCAGCGTCCAGGCCACTAATGAAAAACTGTTTTTT. It yields the protein CASSVQATNEKLFF.

The rearrangement links TRBV6-5 to TRBJ1-2; 9 positions agree with TRBD1. The J segment lost 8 bases and the V segment lost 2 bases, leaving 6 bases of the junction unmatched. The V gene's germline CDR1 is MNHEY and CDR2 SVGAGI. The CDR3 covers 14 residues. The CDR3: CASSYTGTGRGYTF. Written as DNA, the CDR3 is TGTGCCAGCAGTTACACCGGGACAGGGCGAGGCTACACCTTC.

The chain joins TRBV6-5 to TRBJ1-1; D is perhaps TRBD1 (6 bases). Trimming removed 6 bases from V and 1 base from J, with 12 bases in between. Germline V gene data show CDR1 as MNHEY and CDR2 as SVGAGI. CDR3 length: 14 amino acids. The CDR3 loop reads CASSPPTGNTEAFF. The CDR3 bases are TGTGCCAGCAGCCCTCCGACAGGGAACACTGAAGCTTTCTTT.

J is TRBJ1-6 and V is TRBV7-3, with 10 bases identical to TRBD1. The CDR3 is made up of 15 amino acids. V was pared by 5 bases and J by 9 bases, with 7 bases of the junction left unmatched. Germline loops: CDR1 SGHTA, CDR2 FQGTGA. CDR3 residues: CASSQQTGGLSPLHF. The CDR3 region has the DNA TGTGCCAGCAGCCAGCAGACAGGGGGCCTTTCACCCCTCCACTTT.